The 20 T cell receptor beta chains below all came from one sample that was sequenced in a study of blood T cell repertoires in COVID-19 (dated by TCRdb to between 2020 and 2021). The method behind the library was the immunoSEQ multiplex PCR assay. TCRdb took this table from immuneACCESS and kept in-frame rearrangements with V and J called. Such tables lack part of the clones; where checked against another copy, unresolved V genes explain under half of the gap, and the rest is unexplained. Counted in this sample were about 35,000 clones; 80% to 95% of them appeared once. The ten largest clones add up to roughly 19% of the sample. The sequencing input was peripheral blood. The receptors were sampled from a man older than 75 with acute or convalescent COVID-19.

The chain couples TRBV5-5 to TRBJ2-3, with 7 bases aligning to TRBD1. The CDR3 runs to 16 residues. CDR1 SGHKS and CDR2 YYEKEE come from the germline V gene (reference sequence). The V segment lost 6 bases and the J segment 2 bases; nucleotides outside the gene matches: 12. CDR3 region: CASKPFRDSYTDTQYF. Here the CDR3 DNA reads TGTGCCAGCAAGCCGTTCCGGGACAGCTACACAGATACGCAGTATTTT. Combining the CDR3 with reference TRBV5-5 and TRBJ2-3 gives the whole variable domain DAGVTQSPTHLIKTRGQQVTLRCSPISGHKSVSWYQQVLGQGPQFIFQYYEKEERGRGNFPDRFSARQFPNYSSELNVNALLLGDSALYLCASKPFRDSYTDTQYFGPGTRLTVL.

The rearrangement links TRBV5-1 to TRBJ1-1, with D perhaps TRBD1 (6 bases). Germline V gene data show CDR1 as SGHRS and CDR2 as YFSETQ. Trimming took 5 bases from V and 0 from J, leaving 11 bases between them. The CDR3 contains 14 residues. CDR3 sequence: CASSRQGLNTEAFF. CDR3 in DNA: TGCGCCAGCAGTCGGCAGGGGTTGAACACTGAAGCTTTCTTT.

The chain is built from TRBV11-2 and TRBJ2-1; the D gene is possibly TRBD2 (7 bases). With 3 bases removed from V and 9 bases from J, the gap between germline ends came to 18 bases. There are 15 residues in the CDR3. The germline V gene has CDR1 SGHAT and CDR2 FQNNGV. Here the CDR3 reads CASSFARAGAGEQFF. The CDR3 coding sequence is TGTGCCAGCAGCTTCGCCCGGGCGGGGGCGGGTGAGCAGTTCTTC.

CDR3 nucleotide sequence: TGTGCCAGCAGCCCTGACAGGGGAGGTCAGCCCCAGCATTTT. It specifies CASSPDRGGQPQHF. This rearrangement joins TRBV5-4 to TRBJ1-5, with 8 bases identical to TRBD1. In germline, CDR1 is SGHNT, CDR2 YYREEE (reference sequence). V lost 4 bases and J lost 6; bases outside the gene matches: 6. The CDR3 has 14 residues.

This chain connects TRBV6-6 to TRBJ2-7; 8 bases line up with TRBD1. The CDR3 is 13 residues long. The germline V gene encodes CDR1 MNHNY and CDR2 SVGAGI (reference sequence). After removal of 6 bases from V and 5 bases from J, the junction contained 6 bases not matched to a gene. The CDR3 DNA reads TGTGCCAGCAGACAACAGGGGGAGGACGAGCAGTACTTC. Its protein product is CASRQQGEDEQYF.

This clone was counted a few times. V gene TRBV5-5 combines with J gene TRBJ1-4; D not resolved. The germline gives CDR1 SGHKS, CDR2 YYEKEE (reference sequence). The CDR3 runs 15 residues. With 0 bases removed from V and 0 bases from J, the gap between germline ends came to 6 bases. This chain's CDR3 is CASSLDYSTNEKLFF. CDR3 in DNA: TGTGCCAGCAGCTTGGACTACTCAACTAATGAAAAACTGTTTTTT.

V and J are TRBV6-4 and TRBJ1-3; 7 nucleotides align to TRBD1. V lost 0 bases to trimming and J lost 0 bases; unmatched junction nucleotides: 5. In germline, CDR1 is MRHNA, CDR2 SNTAGT. CDR3 length equals 17 residues. This CDR3 reads CASSDSPRTGSGNTIYF. The DNA of the CDR3 is TGTGCCAGCAGTGACTCCCCCAGGACAGGCTCTGGAAACACCATATATTTT.

V is TRBV30 and J is TRBJ1-1; 11 bases line up with TRBD1. CDR3 length equals 14 residues. With V trimmed by 4 bases and J by 6 bases, 7 bases remained unmatched. Germline-derived CDR1 and CDR2 are GTSNPN and SVGIG (reference sequence). The CDR3 bases are TGTGCCTGGACCTTGGACAGGGGGCACGCTGAAGCTTTCTTT. Translation: CAWTLDRGHAEAFF.

Only one count was recorded for this clone. The chain uses TRBV10-1 and TRBJ2-2; D not resolved. V dropped 0 bases and J dropped 5 bases, with 7 bases sitting between them. This CDR3 region has 14 residues. CDR1 WNHNN and CDR2 SYGVQD come from the germline V gene (reference sequence). CDR3 loop: CASSESSRTGELFF. For the CDR3, the DNA is TGCGCCAGCAGTGAGTCGTCTAGAACCGGGGAGCTGTTTTTT.

The chain joins TRBV7-2 to TRBJ1-2; 9 nucleotides align to TRBD1. J gave up 8 bases and V 1 base, and 11 bases lay outside the gene matches. The CDR3 is 16 residues long. Per germline, CDR1 SGHTA and CDR2 FQGNSA. In nucleotides, the CDR3 is TGTGCCAGCAGCTTAGGTCGGGACAGGGCCCTTGGAGGCTACACCTTC. It specifies CASSLGRDRALGGYTF.

This clone is a singleton in its sample. The CDR3 DNA sequence: TGTGCCAGCTCACCACCGAGCCGGGTCCGACGAGTGGGCACTGAAGCTTTCTTT. It yields the protein CASSPPSRVRRVGTEAFF. The V and J genes are TRBV18 and TRBJ1-1, with D unclear. Germline V lookup: CDR1 KGHSH, CDR2 LQKENI. V was pared by 0 bases and J by 4 bases, with 21 bases between. The CDR3 runs to 18 residues.

This rearrangement joins TRBV7-9 to TRBJ2-3; D not resolved. V lost 0 bases to trimming and J lost 2 bases, with 6 bases between them. This CDR3 has 14 amino acids. CDR1 and CDR2 from the germline V gene are SEHNR and FQNEAQ (reference sequence). The CDR3 DNA sequence: TGTGCCAGCAGCTTAGCGGCAGACACAGATACGCAGTATTTT. It codes for CASSLAADTDTQYF.

The chain joins TRBV2 to TRBJ1-1, with 10 bases aligning to TRBD1. The junction had 4 bases not matched to a gene; V was cut back by 5 bases and J by 1 base. The germline V gene has CDR1 SNHLY and CDR2 FYNNEI. The CDR3 is 15 residues long. The CDR3 region is CASSTRTGGNTEAFF. In DNA form, the CDR3 reads TGTGCCAGCAGTACCCGGACAGGGGGGAACACTGAAGCTTTCTTT.

The rearrangement joins TRBV13 to TRBJ1-1, with D unclear. Per the germline V gene, CDR1 is PRHDT and CDR2 is FYEKMQ (reference sequence). V dropped 3 bases and J dropped 5 bases, with 7 bases sitting between them. The CDR3 extends over 12 amino acids. CDR3 coding DNA: TGTGCCAGCAGCTTTGAGGGTACTGAAGCTTTCTTT. Its translation: CASSFEGTEAFF.

The chain uses TRBV5-1 and TRBJ2-7; tentatively, D is TRBD1 (6 bases). Trimming pared 4 bases from V and 0 bases from J, leaving 11 bases between. This CDR3 has 14 amino acids. The germline V gene has CDR1 SGHRS and CDR2 YFSETQ. In DNA, the CDR3 is TGCGCCAGCAGCCGGGACAACTACTCCTACGAGCAGTACTTC. As protein: CASSRDNYSYEQYF.

This clone was detected only once. V is TRBV18 and J is TRBJ1-6; the match to TRBD1 covers 8 bases. CDR1 is KGHSH and CDR2 is LQKENI in the germline V gene. The V gene end was trimmed by 3 bases and the J gene end by 9 bases; junction bases not matched to a gene: 4. The CDR3 is 14 residues long. The CDR3 here is CASSPDRGLSPLHF. The DNA for the CDR3 is TGTGCCAGCTCACCCGACAGGGGACTTTCACCCCTCCACTTT.

This chain uses TRBV28 with TRBJ1-3; 7 bases agree with TRBD1. Germline V gene sequence: CDR1 MDHEN, CDR2 SYDVKM. J lost 2 bases, V lost 6 bases, and 7 bases had no gene match. CDR3 length equals 15 residues. CDR3 nucleotide sequence: TGTGCCAGCAGCCCGACAGGGTTAGCTGGAAACACCATATATTTT. This encodes CASSPTGLAGNTIYF.

This clone showed up just once. This sequence joins TRBV28 and TRBJ2-7; 7 positions match TRBD1. CDR1 is MDHEN, CDR2 SYDVKM, per germline. This CDR3 region has 15 residues. J was trimmed by 7 bases and V by 7 bases; bases with no gene match: 16. The CDR3 sequence is CASKLGRTGQGEQYF. CDR3 DNA sequence: TGTGCCAGCAAGTTAGGCCGGACAGGCCAAGGGGAGCAGTACTTC. The whole variable domain, filled in from reference TRBV28 and TRBJ2-7, reads DVKVTQSSRYLVKRTGEKVFLECVQDMDHENMFWYRQDPGLGLRLIYFSYDVKMKEKGDIPEGYSVSREKKERFSLILESASTNQTSMYLCASKLGRTGQGEQYFGPGTRLTVT.

This chain uses TRBV23-1 with TRBJ2-2; TRBD1 is a possible D gene (6 bases). TRBV23-1 is an open reading frame, and its role is uncertain. CDR3 length: 17 residues. Between the trimmed V and J ends, which lost 2 bases and 2 bases, there was a span of 15 bases. The CDR3 DNA reads TGCGCCAGCAGTCAACTTGACAGGTACGAAAACACCGGGGAGCTGTTTTTT. It codes for CASSQLDRYENTGELFF.

This rearrangement joins TRBV6-6 to TRBJ1-1, with D possibly being TRBD1 (5 bases). V was cut by 6 bases and J by 7 bases, with 12 bases left in between. The CDR3 loop spans 12 amino acids. Germline V gene sequence: CDR1 MNHNY, CDR2 SVGAGI (reference sequence). The CDR3 sequence: CASSLQDFEAFF. The CDR3 DNA is TGTGCCAGCAGCCTACAGGATTTTGAAGCTTTCTTT.